Shown below are 2 T cell receptor beta chains from a single sample sequenced in a study of shared clonotypes between healthy human individuals. Profiling relied on immunoSEQ multiplex PCR, and the TCRdb table lists in-frame clones only, not all of them. The sample contains about 1.5 million clones, around 97% of which appear only once. Material for sequencing was naive CD4+ T cells sorted from blood. Subset given: CD45RA+ positively selected. These receptors were obtained from a young man in good health.

Comment on this clone: The junction departs from germline at one end; a sequencing error may be responsible. The V gene is TRBV7-7, the J gene TRBJ2-1; D remains ambiguous. The CDR3 runs to 17 residues. Germline V gene sequence: CDR1 SSHAT, CDR2 FNYEAQ (reference sequence). CDR3 protein: CASSLIGPTSSYNEQFF. The CDR3 DNA follows: TGTGCTAGCAGCTTAATAGGGCCGACCAGCTCCTACAATGAGCAGTTCTTC. Using reference TRBV7-7 and TRBJ2-1 for the parts outside the CDR3, the full variable domain is GAGVSQSPRYKVTKRGQDVTLRCDPISSHATLYWYQQALGQGPEFLTYFNYEAQPDKSGLPSDRFSAERPEGSISTLTIQRTEQRDSAMYRCASSLIGPTSSYNEQFFGPGTRLTVL.

Concerning this clone itself: Other DNA sequences from this sample encode an identical CDR3 as well. This chain uses TRBV7-9 with TRBJ2-7; D is unclear. The CDR3 spans 13 residues. The germline V gene encodes CDR1 SEHNR and CDR2 FQNEAQ (reference sequence). V was shortened by 1 base and J by 4 bases, with 8 bases between the two germline ends. The CDR3 nucleotides are TGTGCCAGCAGCTTAGTCGGCCTTTACGAGCAGTACTTC. This translates into CASSLVGLYEQYF.